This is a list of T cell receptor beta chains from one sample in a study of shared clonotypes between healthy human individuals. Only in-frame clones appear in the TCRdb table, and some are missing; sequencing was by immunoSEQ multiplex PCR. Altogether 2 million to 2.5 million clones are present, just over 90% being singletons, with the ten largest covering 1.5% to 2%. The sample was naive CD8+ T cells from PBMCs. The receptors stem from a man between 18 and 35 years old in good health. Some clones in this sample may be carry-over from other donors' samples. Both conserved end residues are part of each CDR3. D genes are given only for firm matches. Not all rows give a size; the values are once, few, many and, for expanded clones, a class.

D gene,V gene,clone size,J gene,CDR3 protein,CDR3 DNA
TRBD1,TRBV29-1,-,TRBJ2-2,CSVEGTAKTGELFF,TGCAGCGTCGAAGGGACAGCAAAAACCGGGGAGCTGTTTTTT
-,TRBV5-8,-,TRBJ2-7,CASSAGGSYGQYF,TGTGCCAGCAGCGCCGGGGGTTCCTACGGGCAGTACTTC
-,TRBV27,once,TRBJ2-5,CASSNRDELETQYF,TGTGCCAGCAGTAACCGGGACGAGCTAGAGACCCAGTACTTC
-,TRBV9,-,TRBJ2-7,CASSEIPGNEQYF,TGTGCCAGCAGCGAAATCCCAGGGAACGAGCAGTACTTC
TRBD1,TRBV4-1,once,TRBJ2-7,CASSPQTGYHEQYF,TGCGCCAGCAGCCCCCAGACAGGGTACCACGAGCAGTACTTC
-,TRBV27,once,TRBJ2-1,CASSSSAYNEQFF,TGTGCCAGCAGTTCTTCAGCTTACAATGAGCAGTTCTTC
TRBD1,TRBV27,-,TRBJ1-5,CASSPDRDRNQPQHF,TGTGCCAGCAGTCCCGACAGGGATCGCAATCAGCCCCAGCATTTT
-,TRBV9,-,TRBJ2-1,CASSVGGQPYNEQFF,TGTGCCAGCAGCGTCGGGGGTCAGCCCTACAATGAGCAGTTCTTC
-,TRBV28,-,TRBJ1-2,CASSFSGVGYTF,TGTGCCAGCAGTTTCTCCGGGGTTGGCTACACCTTC
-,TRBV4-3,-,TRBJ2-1,CASSQEVWGDDTYNEQFF,TGCGCCAGCAGCCAAGAGGTCTGGGGAGATGACACCTACAATGAGCAGTTCTTC
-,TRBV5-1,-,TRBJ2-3,CASSLAGGGTDTQYF,TGCGCCAGCAGCTTGGCTGGAGGTGGCACAGATACGCAGTATTTT
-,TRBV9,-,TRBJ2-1,CASSVRHNEQFF,TGTGCCAGCAGCGTAAGGCACAATGAGCAGTTCTTC
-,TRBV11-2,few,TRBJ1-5,CASSRDNSNQPQHF,TGTGCCAGCAGTCGGGACAATAGCAATCAGCCCCAGCATTTT